This T cell receptor beta chain originates from a study of neurological immune-mediated disorders. Study-level results: CDR3 amino acid sequences of expanded clones were not shared across subjects, a result suggesting private repertoires in all groups.

This CDR3 spans 15 amino acids. V was shortened by 0 bases and J by 7 bases, with 10 bases between the two germline ends. CDR1 and CDR2 from the germline V gene are ENHRY and SYGVKD. Notes on this clonotype: Its specificity is unknown.

TCRdb reprocessed the 5' RACE reads with MiXCR, giving one entry per CDR3 protein. The repertoire includes over 35,000 distinct CDR3 sequences, about an eighth of them detected once, and about 1.3% sits in the top ten. This sequence originates from a female donor in good health. The chain joins TRBV10-3 to TRBJ1-6, with a possible D match to TRBD1 (5 bases). Sequencing used PBMCs. The CDR3 DNA sequence: TGTGCCATCAGTGAGTCTGCAGGGAACAATTCACCCCTCCACTTT. Translating it yields CAISESAGNNSPLHF.